This TCR beta chain was identified during a study of OX40 agonist ivuxolimab in advanced cancers. Some background on the complete study: The costimulatory receptor OX40 (CD134) was targeted by ivuxolimab, a fully human IgG2 agonistic monoclonal antibody. Intravenous ivuxolimab was administered to patients every 2 weeks at six dose levels: 0.01, 0.1, 0.3, 1.5, 3 and 10 mg/kg. Of the 52 patients in dose escalation, 19 had hepatocellular carcinoma, some 15 had melanoma, 9 had renal cell carcinoma and 9 had head and neck cancer. The dose-escalation cohort was about 87% male with a mean age of roughly 62 years, ranging from 23 to 79. Prior anti-PD-1, anti-PD-L1 or anti-CTLA-4 therapy was permitted, and checkpoint inhibitors had been received by around 39% of dose-escalation patients. Partial responses occurred in three dose-escalation patients: two with cutaneous melanoma and one with hepatocellular carcinoma. The purpose of peripheral TCRbeta sequencing was to test whether ivuxolimab changed TCR sequence diversity and led to clonal T-cell expansion. The paper describes the monotherapy dose-escalation part (N of about 55 patients) of the phase I trial of ivuxolimab.

Overall study outcomes, separate from this receptor: In partial responders in the 0.1-3.0 mg/kg groups, normalized peripheral clonal expansion was found to be among the lowest, especially among CD8+ T cells. Low levels of normalized T-cell clonal expansion were also seen in some patients who did not respond. Antigen specificity was not determined for the clonally expanded peripheral T cells. After ivuxolimab, CD8+ T cells had more expanded clones than CD4+ T cells on average. At doses of 0.1 to 3.0 mg/kg, clonal expansion of both CD4+ and CD8+ blood T cells was observed from baseline to week 6.

The trial excluded patients who had a history of autoimmune disease or who were on systemic immunosuppression. Peripheral blood for TCR sequencing was collected from all dose cohorts at baseline, on cycle 4 day 1, and on cycle 7 day 1. Samples came from an open-label, multicenter, first-in-human phase I dose-escalation trial of ivuxolimab. The trial enrolled adults with locally advanced or metastatic head and neck squamous cell, hepatocellular, melanoma or renal cell carcinoma. Before TCR sequencing, CD4+ T cells and CD8+ T cells were sorted from peripheral blood as separate populations. This clone came up a few times. No antigen is known for it. No base qualities exist here, and no much larger clone lies one base off it. The germline V gene supplies CDR1 KGHSH and CDR2 LQKENI. Measured from the cysteine to the phenylalanine, the CDR3 is 13 residues long. Left in the record is the CDR3 DNA by itself, 39 bases read in frame from the first base. V and J are truncated by 6 bases and 5 bases respectively, leaving an intervening sequence of 11 bases.

To sequence the TCRbeta CDR3 region, genomic DNA was isolated from the sorted cells. The immunoSEQ Assay was used for sequencing of TCRbeta CDR3 regions. TCRdb's version of the immuneACCESS table is confined to in-frame rearrangements and falls short of the full clone set. An unresolved V gene accounts for under half of the shortfall where checked; the remainder is of unknown origin. The sample table contains more than 45,000 clones; only one count was recorded for roughly 83% of them. Approximately 2.6% of the sample rests with the top ten. Sequenced material: CD4+ or CD8+ T cells sorted from blood, taken in a trial of the OX40 agonist ivuxolimab. The chain is assembled from TRBV18 and TRBJ1-5, and TRBD1 may be the D gene, going by 5 matching bases. The sequence derives from an adult with an advanced solid tumor such as melanoma, head and neck, liver or kidney cancer. The bases read TGTGCCAGCTCTCGACAGTGGGATCAGCCCCAGCATTTT. It translates to CASSRQWDQPQHF.